The clone carrying this T cell receptor beta chain was counted many times. Its antigen is currently unknown. The CDR3 is 13 amino acids. Germline values: CDR1 DFQATT, CDR2 SNEGSKA (reference sequence). Germline trimming cut 6 bases from V and 5 bases from J; bases unmatched to any gene: 8. Time point meaning: newly diagnosed GD, antithyroid drugs for less than 3 months. PBMC-extracted RNA yielded the TCR library. EDTA tubes received roughly 8.6 milliliters of drawn peripheral blood. Researchers made TCR beta libraries by using iRepertoire HTBI primers and running Arm-PCR on CDR3 regions. TCRdb itself ran the multiplex PCR reads through MiXCR, one entry per CDR3 protein. This table holds hundreds of thousands of distinct CDR3 sequences, about 15% found once. This sample stems from a study of regulatory T cells in long-lasting Graves disease. General observations from the study: TRBV28, TRBJ1-2 and TRBJ2-5 were segments that persistent disease favored.

A further study also used this sample, focusing on T cells in Graves' hyperthyroidism and ophthalmopathy. From that report: Exclusion of patients followed from uncontrolled infection, other autoimmune disease, pregnancy or lactation. Researchers ran a first-round RT-PCR on the TCR CDR3 using the HTBI primer set.

The sample in question was peripheral blood mononuclear cells (PBMCs), obtained at new diagnosis, from a patient treated with antithyroid drugs. The sequence was collected from a woman under 40 with Graves disease. The chain employs TRBV20-1 and TRBJ2-5, with 8 bases fitting TRBD1. CDR3 nucleotides: TGCAGTGCCGAACAGGGGGGAGAGGAGACCCAGTACTTC. Translated: CSAEQGGEETQYF.